This T cell receptor beta chain is drawn from a study of blood T cell repertoires in COVID-19. As for the study in general: Specimens from acute and convalescent COVID-19 originated in the United States, Italy and Spain. Nucleic acid was either cDNA or gDNA, and it came from T cells, B-cell-depleted T cells, or PBMCs.

Enrollment of patients from Seattle took place during active infection, with longitudinal follow-up. Method: immunoSEQ multiplex PCR; TCRdb's copy keeps in-frame clones and lacks some. Of tens of thousands of clones listed, roughly 80% were seen once; the top ten hold roughly 3.1%. The junction had 4 bases not matched to a gene; V was cut back by 4 bases and J by 2 bases. Germline V lookup: CDR1 LGHDT, CDR2 YNNKEL (reference sequence). This CDR3 comprises 15 residues. Sequencing used peripheral blood. The TCR comes from a man aged 70 or older with COVID-19, enrolled during active disease. The chain recombines TRBV3-1 (or the pseudogene TRBV3-2) with TRBJ2-7; 11 positions agree with TRBD2. The CDR3 is CASSRPLAGAYEQYF. CDR3 nucleotides: TGTGCCAGCAGCCGACCACTAGCGGGGGCCTACGAGCAGTACTTC.